A single sample is the source of the 7 T cell receptor beta chains below, sequenced in a study of T cell responses to AZD1222 COVID-19 vaccine. The table came from immunoSEQ multiplex PCR; TCRdb's copy has only in-frame clones and leaves some out. The sample lists about 130,000 clones, roughly 91% occurring once. The sample here was peripheral blood, taken 28 days after the second AZD1222 dose. These receptors all come from an adult who received the AZD1222 COVID-19 vaccine.

The chain links TRBV3-1 (or the pseudogene TRBV3-2) to TRBJ2-2; a weak D match, TRBD2 (8 bases). CDR1 is LGHDT and CDR2 is YNNKEL in the germline V gene (reference sequence). With 7 bases removed from V and 5 bases from J, the gap between germline ends came to 17 bases. The CDR3 is made up of 15 amino acids. The CDR3 reads CASTPGGGWTGELFF. The CDR3 region has the DNA TGTGCCAGCACCCCGGGAGGGGGCTGGACCGGGGAGCTGTTTTTT.

The table lists this clone with a few counts. The DNA for the CDR3 is TGTGCCAGCAGCTTTAGGGGAAAGAGTTCACCCCTCCACTTT. It codes for CASSFRGKSSPLHF. The rearrangement joins TRBV5-6 to TRBJ1-6; a possible D gene is TRBD1 (5 bases). CDR1 and CDR2 (germline): SGHDT, YYEEEE. Trimming removed 2 bases at V and 9 bases at J, with 12 bases between. The CDR3 contains 14 residues. Together with reference TRBV5-6 and TRBJ1-6, the CDR3 gives the full variable domain: DAGVTQSPTHLIKTRGQQVTLRCSPKSGHDTVSWYQQALGQGPQFIFQYYEEEERQRGNFPDRFSGHQFPNYSSELNVNALLLGDSALYLCASSFRGKSSPLHFGNGTRLTVT.

The chain has TRBV7-2 and TRBJ2-7; D gene ambiguous. CDR1 and CDR2 from the germline V gene are SGHTA and FQGNSA. The CDR3 covers 13 residues. Trimming removed 7 bases from V and 6 bases from J, with 16 bases in between. The CDR3 DNA is TGTGCCAGCACCCCTCAGCCCCTGGGCGAGCAGTACTTC. Amino acid sequence: CASTPQPLGEQYF.

The CDR3 region has the DNA TGTGCCAGTAGTCCAACGACAGTCTATGAGCAGTTCTTC. This encodes CASSPTTVYEQFF. The gene calls are TRBV19 and TRBJ2-1; possibly TRBD1 for D (5 bases). Germline CDR1 is LNHDA and CDR2 is SQIVND (reference sequence). This CDR3 contains 13 residues. The V end was cut by 5 bases, the J end by 8 bases, with 13 bases between.

The chain employs TRBV18 and TRBJ1-1; perhaps TRBD1 as D (6 bases). Trimming stripped 0 bases from V and 1 base from J, with 21 bases between. In germline, CDR1 is KGHSH, CDR2 LQKENI. The CDR3 totals 19 residues. DNA of the CDR3: TGTGCCAGCTCACCACCTTACTCCCCAGAAGGACAGAGGAACACTGAAGCTTTCTTT. Encoded protein: CASSPPYSPEGQRNTEAFF.

The chain is built from TRBV7-8 and TRBJ1-2; 7 nucleotides match TRBD1. The V and J ends lost 5 bases and 2 bases, in that order; junction bases with no gene match: 8. The CDR3 consists of 15 residues. CDR1 and CDR2 (germline): SGHVS, FQNEAQ. CDR3 coding DNA: TGTGCCAGCAGCCCCTATAGACAGGGAAACTATGGCTACACCTTC. The encoded protein is CASSPYRQGNYGYTF.

This sequence joins TRBV7-2 and TRBJ2-5, with 7 bases fitting TRBD2. The CDR3 has 15 residues. V dropped 5 bases and J dropped 2; count of bases not matched to a gene: 8. Per the germline V gene, CDR1 is SGHTA and CDR2 is FQGNSA. CDR3 amino acids: CASSLEGRGQETQYF. The CDR3 coding sequence is TGTGCCAGCAGCCTTGAAGGGAGGGGACAAGAGACCCAGTACTTC.